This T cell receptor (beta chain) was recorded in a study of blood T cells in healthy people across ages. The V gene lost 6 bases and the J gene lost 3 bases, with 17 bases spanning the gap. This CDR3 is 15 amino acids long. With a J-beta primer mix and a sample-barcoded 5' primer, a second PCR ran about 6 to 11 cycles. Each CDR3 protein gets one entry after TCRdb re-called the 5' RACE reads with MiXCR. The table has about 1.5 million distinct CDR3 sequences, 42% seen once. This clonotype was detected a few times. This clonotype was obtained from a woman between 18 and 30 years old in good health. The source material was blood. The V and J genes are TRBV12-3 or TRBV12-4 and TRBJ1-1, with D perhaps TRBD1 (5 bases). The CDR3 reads CASSREGLGHTEAFF. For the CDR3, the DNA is TGTGCCAGCAGCCGTGAGGGTCTGGGACACACTGAAGCTTTCTTT.